The 3 T cell receptor beta chains in this list originate from one sample, sequenced in a study of shared clonotypes between healthy human individuals (TCRdb year 2020). Libraries were prepared through the immunoSEQ multiplex PCR assay. Entries here come from immuneACCESS through TCRdb and include only in-frame sequences with V and J called. Some clones fail to appear in such tables; in the studies checked, an unresolved V gene covers under half of the shortfall, and the cause of the remainder is unknown. The sample table lists more than 2,000,000 clones, just over 90% of them with a count of one. The ten largest make up roughly 0.14% of the sample. Sequencing input: naive CD4+ T cells sorted from blood. This specimen's cell subset or site label, interpreted: CD45RA+ positively selected. All receptors derive from a man between 18 and 29 years old in good health.

Only a few counts were recorded for this clone. Different DNA sequences within this sample yield the same CDR3. The CDR3 here is CASSERNTEAFF. The DNA of the CDR3 is TGTGCCAGCAGTGAAAGGAACACTGAAGCTTTCTTT. The V and J genes are TRBV2 and TRBJ1-1; D uncertain. Germline lookup yields CDR1 SNHLY and CDR2 FYNNEI. The CDR3 runs 12 residues. V was trimmed by 2 bases and J by 1 base, leaving 2 bases between them.

Details on this clone: Other DNA sequences of this sample code for an identical CDR3. The chain uses TRBV2 and TRBJ2-2, with D unclear. Between the trimmed V and J ends, which lost 4 bases and 0 bases, there was a span of 9 bases. Germline lookup yields CDR1 SNHLY and CDR2 FYNNEI. The CDR3 spans 15 residues. This CDR3 reads CASSAAGANTGELFF. The DNA of the CDR3 is TGTGCCAGCAGTGCGGCTGGGGCGAACACCGGGGAGCTGTTTTTT.

The V and J genes are TRBV7-6 and TRBJ2-7, with 10 bases fitting TRBD1. CDR3 length: 16 amino acids. Germline V gene lookup returns CDR1 SGHVS and CDR2 FNYEAQ. The V gene end was trimmed by 2 bases and the J gene end by 3 bases; junction bases not matched to a gene: 7. The CDR3 sequence: CASSLSFGQGVYEQYF. CDR3 nucleotides: TGTGCCAGCAGCTTAAGTTTCGGACAGGGGGTCTACGAGCAGTACTTC.